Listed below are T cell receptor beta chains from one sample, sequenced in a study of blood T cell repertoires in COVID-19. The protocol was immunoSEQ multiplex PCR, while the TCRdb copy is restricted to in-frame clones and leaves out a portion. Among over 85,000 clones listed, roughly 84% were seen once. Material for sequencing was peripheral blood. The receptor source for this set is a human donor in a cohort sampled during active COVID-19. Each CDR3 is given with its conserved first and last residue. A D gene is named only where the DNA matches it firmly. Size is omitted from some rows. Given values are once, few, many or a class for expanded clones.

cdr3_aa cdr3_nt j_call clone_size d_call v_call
CASSEQGMEAFF TGTGCCAGCAGCGAACAGGGTATGGAAGCTTTCTTT TRBJ1-1 once . TRBV28
CASSVGAGGRNEQFF TGTGCCAGCAGCGTAGGCGCGGGGGGGAGGAATGAGCAGTTCTTC TRBJ2-1 . TRBD2 TRBV9
CASSPPGDRRTDTQYF TGTGCCAGCTCACCACCTGGCGACAGACGCACAGATACGCAGTATTTT TRBJ2-3 . . TRBV18
CASTNHGAETQYF TGTGCCAGCACCAATCATGGGGCAGAGACCCAGTACTTC TRBJ2-5 . . TRBV27
CAISSTLAAGYTF TGTGCCATCAGCTCAACACTGGCGGCTGGCTACACCTTC TRBJ1-2 few . TRBV6-2/TRBV6-3
CASSPSGGQPQHF TGTGCCAGCAGCCCCAGCGGGGGACAGCCCCAGCATTTT TRBJ1-5 few . TRBV7-9
CASSQSQGAKALHF TGTGCCAGCAGCCAAAGCCAGGGGGCGAAGGCCCTCCACTTT TRBJ1-6 few TRBD1 TRBV3-1/TRBV3-2
CASSHRATSPRGGSSPLHF TGTGCCAGCAGTCACCGCGCGACGTCACCTCGGGGAGGTAGTTCACCCCTCCACTTT TRBJ1-6 . . TRBV2
CASSPRQGLNEQFF TGTGCCAGCAGCCCGAGACAGGGGTTGAATGAGCAGTTCTTC TRBJ2-1 . TRBD1 TRBV7-9
CASSQGSFRTGTRTYEQYF TGCGCCAGCAGCCAAGGATCTTTCAGGACAGGCACTCGGACCTACGAGCAGTACTTC TRBJ2-7 . TRBD1 TRBV4-1
CASSPLLAGYQETQYF TGTGCCAGCAGCCCCCTTCTGGCGGGGTACCAAGAGACCCAGTACTTC TRBJ2-5 . . TRBV7-2
CASSPTGTGVYEQYF TGTGCCAGCAGCCCAACCGGGACTGGGGTATACGAGCAGTACTTC TRBJ2-7 . . TRBV11-1
CATSATGQGRRKYF TGTGCCACCAGTGCCACCGGACAGGGCCGTCGGAAGTACTTC TRBJ2-7 once TRBD1 TRBV24-1
CASSEVAGGETQYF TGTGCCAGCAGTGAAGTAGCGGGGGGAGAGACCCAGTACTTC TRBJ2-5 once TRBD2 TRBV2
CASSVRQGDYEQYF TGTGCCAGCAGCGTACGGCAGGGGGACTACGAGCAGTACTTC TRBJ2-7 . TRBD1 TRBV27
CASSQGYRGQPTNEKLFF TGCGCCAGCAGCCAAGGGTACAGGGGACAGCCAACTAATGAAAAACTGTTTTTT TRBJ1-4 . TRBD1 TRBV4-3
CASSSLDGGEQYF TGCGCCAGCAGCTCACTGGACGGGGGGGAGCAGTACTTC TRBJ2-7 . TRBD2 TRBV5-1
CASSWGPGQGPNEQFF TGCGCCAGCAGCTGGGGTCCGGGACAGGGGCCCAATGAGCAGTTCTTC TRBJ2-1 . TRBD1 TRBV5-1
CASSSFINTGELFF TGTGCCAGCAGCTCTTTTATTAACACCGGGGAGCTGTTTTTT TRBJ2-2 . . TRBV7-9
CASSPTGLNTEAFF TGTGCCAGCTCACCGACAGGGTTGAACACTGAAGCTTTCTTT TRBJ1-1 . TRBD1 TRBV18
CASSSTGGPYEQYF TGTGCCAGCAGCTCCACAGGGGGCCCCTACGAGCAGTACTTC TRBJ2-7 . TRBD1 TRBV7-2
CASSLVGGGTQYF TGTGCCAGCAGTTTAGTCGGCGGGGGGACCCAGTACTTC TRBJ2-5 . TRBD2 TRBV12-3/TRBV12-4
CASMKRGGQNEQFF TGTGCCAGCATGAAGCGGGGGGGCCAAAATGAGCAGTTCTTC TRBJ2-1 few TRBD2 TRBV6-5
CASSEGLSTDTQYF TGTGCCAGCAGTGAAGGACTGAGCACAGATACGCAGTATTTT TRBJ2-3 . . TRBV2
CASSQGRGRDGSQQFF TGCGCCAGCAGCCAAGGCCGGGGGAGGGATGGGTCTCAGCAGTTCTTC TRBJ2-1 . TRBD2 TRBV4-1
CASSLGGTGVGQPQHF TGTGCCAGCAGCTTAGGGGGGACAGGGGTGGGGCAGCCCCAGCATTTT TRBJ1-5 . TRBD1 TRBV7-2
CASSQDRTGAGEQYF TGCGCCAGCAGCCAAGATAGGACAGGGGCGGGGGAGCAGTACTTC TRBJ2-7 . TRBD1 TRBV4-3
CASSQGTGMHYGYTF TGCGCCAGCAGCCAGGGGACAGGGATGCACTATGGCTACACCTTC TRBJ1-2 once TRBD1 TRBV4-3
CAISESGDTSYEQYF TGTGCCATCAGTGAGTCGGGTGACACCTCCTACGAGCAGTACTTC TRBJ2-7 few . TRBV10-3
CASSLGPTGTGSYNEQFF TGCGCCAGCAGCCTCGGGCCCACCGGGACAGGGTCCTACAATGAGCAGTTCTTC TRBJ2-1 . TRBD1 TRBV4-1